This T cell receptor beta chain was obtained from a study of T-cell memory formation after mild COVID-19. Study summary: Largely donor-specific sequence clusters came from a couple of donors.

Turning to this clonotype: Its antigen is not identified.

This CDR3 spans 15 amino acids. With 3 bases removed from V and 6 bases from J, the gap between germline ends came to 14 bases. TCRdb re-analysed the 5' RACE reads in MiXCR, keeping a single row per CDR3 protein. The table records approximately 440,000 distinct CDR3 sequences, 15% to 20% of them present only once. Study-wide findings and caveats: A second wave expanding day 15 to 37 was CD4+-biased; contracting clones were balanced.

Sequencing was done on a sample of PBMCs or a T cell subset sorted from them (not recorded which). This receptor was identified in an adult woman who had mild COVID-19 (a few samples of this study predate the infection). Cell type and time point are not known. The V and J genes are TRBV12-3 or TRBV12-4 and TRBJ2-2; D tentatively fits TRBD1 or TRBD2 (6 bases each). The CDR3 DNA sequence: TGTGCCAGCAGTTTTGTGGGGGGCATCCCCGGGGAGCTGTTTTTT. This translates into CASSFVGGIPGELFF.